One sample yielded the 18 T cell receptor beta chains listed below, sequenced in a study of blood T cell repertoires in COVID-19. The data were produced by immunoSEQ multiplex PCR, yet TCRdb's version contains in-frame clones alone and is incomplete. In the table there are 150,000 to 170,000 clones, 65% to 85% of which are singletons. Sequenced: peripheral blood. The receptor set was obtained from a woman aged 80 or over with acute or convalescent COVID-19.

In the case of this clone: No DNA is shown, since the ends of the CDR3 on it are uncertain; the CDR3 is the one TCRdb lists. V usage is TRBV21-1 and J usage is TRBJ2-3; the DNA was not used to check the table's D call, TRBD1. TRBV21-1 is flagged as a pseudogene. The CDR3 region is 17 residues in length, termini included. CDR3 protein: CASSNVAGGTGPNTQYF.

The gene calls are TRBV2 and TRBJ1-6, with a weak D call TRBD1 (5 bases). Germline V gene lookup returns CDR1 SNHLY and CDR2 FYNNEI. This CDR3 region has 16 residues. Trimming took off 3 bases at V and 7 bases at J, with 16 bases between the two ends. The CDR3 nucleotides read TGTGCCAGCAGTGAGGGGTTGCAGGGCGAGAATTCACCCCTCCACTTT. It translates to CASSEGLQGENSPLHF.

This chain links TRBV4-2 with TRBJ2-7; 7 bases fit TRBD2. J gave up 2 bases and V 3 bases, and 4 bases lay outside the gene matches. The germline V gene has CDR1 LGHNA and CDR2 YNFKEQ. The CDR3 has 14 amino acids. For the CDR3, the DNA is TGTGCCAGCAGCCATGCTAGCGGACCCTACGAGCAGTACTTC. It encodes CASSHASGPYEQYF.

This chain links TRBV5-1 with TRBJ1-1; D uncertain. The V and J ends lost 0 bases and 1 base respectively, with 10 bases between them. This CDR3 is built from 15 residues. Germline CDR1 SGHRS, CDR2 YFSETQ. Written as DNA, the CDR3 is TGCGCCAGCAGCTTGGTCCTGGAGGGGAACACTGAAGCTTTCTTT. This encodes CASSLVLEGNTEAFF.

This chain links TRBV5-1 with TRBJ1-1; tentative D call: TRBD1 (6 bases). V lost 4 bases and J lost 3, with 16 bases in between. Per the germline V gene, CDR1 is SGHRS and CDR2 is YFSETQ. The CDR3 is 15 amino acids. The chain's CDR3 is CASSKRGGRDTEAFF. The CDR3 region has the DNA TGCGCCAGCAGCAAGCGCGGGGGCAGGGACACTGAAGCTTTCTTT. Combining the CDR3 with reference TRBV5-1 and TRBJ1-1 gives the whole variable domain KAGVTQTPRYLIKTRGQQVTLSCSPISGHRSVSWYQQTPGQGLQFLFEYFSETQRNKGNFPGRFSGRQFSNSRSEMNVSTLELGDSALYLCASSKRGGRDTEAFFGQGTRLTVV.

This clone has only a few counts. The V call is TRBV4-2, the J call TRBJ1-5, with a tentative D call TRBD1 (6 bases). The germline gives CDR1 LGHNA, CDR2 YNFKEQ. The CDR3 sequence is 17 residues long. V shed 9 bases and J shed 0 bases, with 21 bases lying between them. CDR3 residues: CASSAGTLDYSNQPQHF. The CDR3 DNA is TGTGCCAGTTCTGCCGGGACACTCGATTATAGCAATCAGCCCCAGCATTTT.

This sequence joins TRBV19 and TRBJ1-5, with TRBD1 identical over 9 bases. The ends lost 7 bases at V and 1 base at J; junction bases unmatched: 11. Germline lookup yields CDR1 LNHDA and CDR2 SQIVND (reference sequence). This CDR3 is built from 17 residues. The CDR3, as DNA: TGTGCCAGTAATGGGGCTCGACAGGGGGGAAGCAATCAGCCCCAGCATTTT. It yields the protein CASNGARQGGSNQPQHF.

The chain combines TRBV4-1 with TRBJ2-3; maybe TRBD2 (6 bases). The CDR3 sequence is 17 residues long. The ends were cut back, 0 bases at V and 3 bases at J, with 16 bases in the middle. CDR1 MGHRA and CDR2 YSYEKL come from the germline V gene. CDR3 in DNA: TGCGCCAGCAGCCAAGATATAGCAGCGGGTTTGACAGATACGCAGTATTTT. This codes for CASSQDIAAGLTDTQYF.

The gene calls are TRBV3-1 (or the pseudogene TRBV3-2) and TRBJ2-3, with TRBD1 matching over 10 bases. V shed 4 bases and J 4 bases; nucleotides not matched to a gene: 5. The CDR3 sequence is 15 residues long. Germline CDR1 is LGHDT and CDR2 is YNNKEL (reference sequence). The CDR3 loop reads CASSPTGGAADTQYF. In DNA form, the CDR3 reads TGTGCCAGCAGCCCGACAGGGGGCGCGGCAGATACGCAGTATTTT.

The chain uses TRBV28 and TRBJ1-2, with 10 bases matching TRBD1. Germline V gene lookup returns CDR1 MDHEN and CDR2 SYDVKM. This CDR3 region has 14 residues. V shed 5 bases and J 8 bases; nucleotides not matched to a gene: 8. The CDR3 here is CASSPGQGVSGYTF. Written as DNA, the CDR3 is TGTGCCAGCAGTCCTGGACAGGGGGTTAGCGGCTACACCTTC.

This clone has just a few counts. V and J are TRBV9 and TRBJ2-2; 12 bases match TRBD1. CDR1 is SGDLS, CDR2 YYNGEE, per germline. Trimming at V came to 2 bases and at J to 2 bases, leaving 1 base not matched to a gene. This CDR3 contains 16 residues. CDR3 DNA: TGTGCCAGCAGCGTGGGGACAGGGGGCAACACCGGGGAGCTGTTTTTT. This gives the protein CASSVGTGGNTGELFF.

This clone occurred once. V gene TRBV11-2 combines with J gene TRBJ2-7; 8 positions match TRBD2. Germline V gene sequence: CDR1 SGHAT, CDR2 FQNNGV. This CDR3 spans 16 amino acids. V gave up 3 bases and J gave up 0 bases; unmatched junction bases: 7. The CDR3 nucleotides read TGTGCCAGCAGCTTGGGTGGCGGGGGGATCTCCTACGAGCAGTACTTC. This gives the protein CASSLGGGGISYEQYF.

V and J are TRBV5-6 and TRBJ1-1; 10 bases line up with TRBD1. CDR1 SGHDT and CDR2 YYEEEE come from the germline V gene. This CDR3 has 15 amino acids. V shed 3 bases and J 5 bases; nucleotides not matched to a gene: 7. The chain's CDR3 is CASSSAWTGGTEAFF. The CDR3 nucleotides are TGTGCCAGCAGCTCCGCCTGGACAGGGGGGACTGAAGCTTTCTTT.

J is TRBJ1-5 and V is TRBV6-5; 9 bases map to TRBD1. J gave up 7 bases and V 6 bases, and 4 bases lay outside the gene matches. The CDR3 is 13 residues long. Germline loops: CDR1 MNHEY, CDR2 SVGAGI. CDR3 coding DNA: TGTGCCAGCAGCACAGGGGGCGTGCAGCCCCAGCATTTT. This translates into CASSTGGVQPQHF.

The CDR3 region has the DNA TGTGCCAGCAGCGTAGCAGGCGACACCCACTACGAGCAGTACTTC. This translates into CASSVAGDTHYEQYF. V is TRBV9 and J is TRBJ2-7, with D hard to call. Trimming took 0 bases from V and 3 from J, leaving 13 bases between them. Germline V CDR1 and CDR2: SGDLS, YYNGEE. The CDR3 runs to 15 residues.

The V gene is TRBV7-9, the J gene TRBJ2-6, with D possibly TRBD1 on 5 matching bases. Germline-derived CDR1 and CDR2 are SEHNR and FQNEAQ (reference sequence). Trimming shortened V by 6 bases and J by 2 bases, and 17 bases separated the two germline ends. The CDR3 sequence is 17 residues long. The CDR3: CASRKHRQGPGANVLTF. CDR3 sequence (DNA): TGTGCCAGCAGGAAACATCGTCAGGGCCCTGGGGCCAACGTCCTGACTTTC.

The CDR3 reads CASSLVQGAGNTEAFF. CDR3 nucleotide sequence: TGTGCCAGCAGCTTAGTACAGGGGGCCGGGAACACTGAAGCTTTCTTT. The chain carries TRBV7-3 and TRBJ1-1; 9 positions match TRBD1. Germline CDR1 SGHTA, CDR2 FQGTGA. V gave up 2 bases and J gave up 1 base; unmatched junction bases: 5. The CDR3 is 16 residues long.

The chain employs TRBV5-1 and TRBJ2-5, with 11 bases lining up with TRBD2. Germline CDR1 reads SGHRS; CDR2 reads YFSETQ. Trimming cost V 4 bases and J 4 bases; bases outside gene matches: 6. CDR3 size: 15 residues. DNA for the CDR3: TGCGCCAGCAGCCAGAGCACTAGCGGGAGAGAGACCCAGTACTTC. Translating gives CASSQSTSGRETQYF.